This T cell receptor (beta chain) was sequenced for a study of blood T cell repertoires in COVID-19 (TCRdb year 2020). Some background on the complete study: The collaborator samples originated in the United States, Italy and Spain and spanned the acute and convalescent phases of COVID-19. The material from the prospective study consisted of cDNA or gDNA derived from T cells, B-cell-depleted T cells, or PBMCs. Deeply sampled blood TCRbeta repertoires from subjects exposed to, actively infected with, or recovered from COVID-19 were included in the dataset. The repertoires were released in a freely available public database intended as a resource for research on the immune response to SARS-CoV-2. Samples were obtained from the ongoing ImmuneRACE study (first 160 participants) and from 1,254 subjects provided by 6 global collaborators. Sample metadata almost always included a de-identified subject ID, COVID-19 status, age in years and sex. HLA class I and class II types, where available, came from metadata supplied by the sample provider rather than from assay-based typing. On the study overall, not on this receptor specifically: How much clinical and demographic metadata was included differed by source and by participant, and the metadata was provided uncurated.

Deletion took 2 bases off V and 11 bases off J, with a span of 15 bases between the germline ends. From cysteine to phenylalanine, the CDR3 is 13 amino acids long. The CDR3 DNA has 39 bases and is translated from base 1. Reading the germline V gene gives CDR1 MDHEN and CDR2 SYDVKM. TCRbeta CDR3 regions were amplified from genomic DNA using the immunoSEQ Assay, a bias-controlled multiplex PCR. The paper's data handling went like this. The number of nucleated cells in each sample was estimated by amplification of reference gene primers within the assay. To quantify the absolute abundance of each unique TCRbeta CDR3 rearrangement, sequence reads were collapsed and filtered. For each sample, productive Simpson clonality was calculated as the square root of Simpson's diversity index over productive rearrangements. This immuneACCESS table, as held by TCRdb, lists in-frame sequences with V and J called but not all clones. Of the missing ones, under half trace to an unresolved V gene in checked studies; the others have no known cause. V, J and clone size derive from that table, while D and trimming were established from the DNA sequence. The sample table holds about 300,000 clones, of which around 90% were seen once. The ten biggest clones cover roughly 5.9% of the sample.

In Seattle, one collaborating source enrolled patients while the infection was active and tracked those patients longitudinally over the course of disease. Each collaborating institution followed its own protocols to collect whole blood in K2EDTA tubes. For TCRbeta analysis, collaborator samples were shipped as frozen whole blood, as isolated PBMCs, or as DNA extracted from either sample type. This clone was observed a few times. There is no known antigen for this receptor. Base-call qualities are not available, and no considerably larger clone is one nucleotide away. This TCR was sampled from a woman aged 50 to 65 with COVID-19, enrolled during active disease. The sequenced sample was peripheral blood. Rearrangement joined TRBV28 to TRBJ1-1; the D gene is perhaps TRBD1, on 5 matching bases. The CDR3 sequence is CASSLQGAPVAFF. The base sequence is TGTGCCAGCAGTTTACAGGGCGCGCCAGTGGCTTTCTTT.